This T cell receptor beta chain came from a study of cytomegalovirus exposure and HLA in healthy donors. Whole-study results and caveats: Evidence from a later analysis indicated that most CMV-associated TCR beta chains looked HLA-restricted. Later, an analysis found that common viral pathogens appeared to be linked with several of the most significant clusters.

This CDR3 has 15 amino acids. Trimming at V came to 3 bases and at J to 0 bases, leaving 4 bases not matched to a gene. The germline CDR1 and CDR2 sequences are SEHNR and FQNEAQ (reference sequence). Remarks on this clone: Antigen unknown.

The PCR made use of 60 Vbeta and 13 Jbeta primers. Produced via immunoSEQ multiplex PCR; TCRdb's table is partial and in-frame only. This table has 150,000 or so clones, around 67% appearing once. The chain employs TRBV7-9 and TRBJ1-1; 7 positions match TRBD1. The sample comprised PBMCs. This sequence originates from a young woman in good health and CMV-seronegative. Written as DNA, the CDR3 is TGTGCCAGCAGCTTTACGACAGGGTTGAACACTGAAGCTTTCTTT. The encoded protein is CASSFTTGLNTEAFF.